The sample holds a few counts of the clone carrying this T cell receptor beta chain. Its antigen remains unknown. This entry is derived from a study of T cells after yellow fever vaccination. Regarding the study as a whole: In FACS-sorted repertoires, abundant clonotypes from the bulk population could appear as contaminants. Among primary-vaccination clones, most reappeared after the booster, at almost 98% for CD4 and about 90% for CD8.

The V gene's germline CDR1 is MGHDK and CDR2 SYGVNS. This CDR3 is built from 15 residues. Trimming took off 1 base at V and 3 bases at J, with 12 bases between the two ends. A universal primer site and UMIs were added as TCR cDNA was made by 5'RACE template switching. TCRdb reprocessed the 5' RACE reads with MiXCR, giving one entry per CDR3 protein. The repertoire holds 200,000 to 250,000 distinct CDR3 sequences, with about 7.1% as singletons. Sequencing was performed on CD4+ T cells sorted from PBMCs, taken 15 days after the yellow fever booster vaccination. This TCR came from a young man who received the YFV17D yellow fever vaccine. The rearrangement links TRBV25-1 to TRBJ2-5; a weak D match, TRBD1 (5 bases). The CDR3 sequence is CASSEFKGFKETQYF. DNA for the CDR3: TGTGCCAGCAGTGAATTTAAGGGGTTCAAAGAGACCCAGTACTTC.